This record concerns one T cell receptor (beta chain) sequence. Sequencing used immunoSEQ multiplex PCR; TCRdb keeps in-frame clones, though not all of them. The table includes some 700,000 clones, roughly 88% detected once. The data stem from a study of shared T cell receptors in the human thymus. The germline V gene encodes CDR1 LNHDA and CDR2 SQIVND (reference sequence). V was shortened by 8 bases and J by 2 bases, with 12 bases between the two germline ends. This CDR3 has 13 residues. Separately, the same data were catalogued under a study of human thymus T cells. That study reports: Thymic repertoires of unrelated individuals were reported in related research to overlap highly.

This TCR came from a girl less than two years old with a congenital heart defect. The chain is built from TRBV19 and TRBJ1-2; D unresolved. The material sequenced was thymocytes. The CDR3 sequence is CASVTGSNYGYTF. In DNA form, the CDR3 reads TGTGCCAGTGTTACCGGGTCCAACTATGGCTACACCTTC.